Listed here are 9 T cell receptor beta chains from one sample, sequenced in a study of blood T cell repertoires in COVID-19. The table came from immunoSEQ multiplex PCR; TCRdb's copy has only in-frame clones and leaves some out. The sample consists of 200,000 to 250,000 clones, 85% of them appearing once. Sequencing input: peripheral blood. The receptor set was obtained from a man over 45 who had recovered from COVID-19.

The chain joins TRBV30 to TRBJ1-4, with no clear D. CDR1 is GTSNPN and CDR2 is SVGIG in the germline V gene (reference sequence). This CDR3 region has 18 residues. V was cut by 3 bases and J by 0 bases, with 20 bases left in between. In DNA, the CDR3 is TGTGCCTGGAGCGCCGTCGGAAGGAGTTCCGCAACTAATGAAAAACTGTTTTTT. Protein product: CAWSAVGRSSATNEKLFF.

The chain uses TRBV18 and TRBJ2-1; 12 nucleotides agree with TRBD1. The junction had 4 bases not matched to a gene; V was cut back by 4 bases and J by 9 bases. This CDR3 is 14 amino acids long. Germline lookup yields CDR1 KGHSH and CDR2 LQKENI. CDR3: CASSRGQGAGEQFF. The CDR3 DNA reads TGTGCCAGCTCACGGGGACAGGGGGCTGGTGAGCAGTTCTTC.

The chain employs TRBV27 and TRBJ2-1, with 7 bases identical to TRBD1. V was pared by 2 bases and J by 6 bases, with 13 bases of the junction left unmatched. CDR1 is MNHEY, CDR2 SMNVEV, per germline (reference sequence). The CDR3 consists of 17 residues. Here the CDR3 reads CASSLVADRAPFNEQFF. DNA of the CDR3: TGTGCCAGCAGTTTAGTAGCCGACAGGGCCCCATTCAATGAGCAGTTCTTC.

CDR3 sequence reads: CSAGRQPTEAFF. CDR3 sequence (DNA): TGCAGCGCCGGCAGACAGCCCACTGAAGCTTTCTTT. The chain couples TRBV29-1 to TRBJ1-1; possibly TRBD1 for D (5 bases). V was pared by 7 bases and J by 4 bases, with 13 bases between. Germline V gene data show CDR1 as SQVTM and CDR2 as ANQGSEA. The CDR3 spans 12 residues.

The chain is built from TRBV7-2 and TRBJ1-1; 8 nucleotides match TRBD1. J was trimmed by 6 bases and V by 4 bases; bases with no gene match: 7. The CDR3 has 14 residues. In germline, CDR1 is SGHTA, CDR2 FQGNSA. The CDR3 loop reads CASSSDRGSPEAFF. The DNA for the CDR3 is TGTGCCAGCAGCTCTGACAGGGGAAGTCCTGAAGCTTTCTTT.

This clone showed up just once. The chain is built from TRBV5-8 and TRBJ2-7, with 7 bases matching TRBD1. The CDR3 has 13 amino acids. Germline CDR1 reads SGHTS; CDR2 reads YDEGEE. The ends lost 4 bases at V and 5 bases at J; junction bases unmatched: 6. The CDR3 DNA follows: TGTGCCAGCAGCCTGACAGGGATCGACGAGCAGTACTTC. Encoded protein: CASSLTGIDEQYF.

This chain uses TRBV19 with TRBJ1-2, with a weak D call TRBD1 (5 bases). Trimming pared 10 bases from V and 2 bases from J, leaving 17 bases between. This CDR3 comprises 14 residues. The germline gives CDR1 LNHDA, CDR2 SQIVND (reference sequence). In nucleotides, the CDR3 is TGTGCCACCTTTATAGGGGAAATGAACTATGGCTACACCTTC. This sequence encodes CATFIGEMNYGYTF. Variable domain in full (rest from reference TRBV19 and TRBJ1-2): DGGITQSPKYLFRKEGQNVTLSCEQNLNHDAMYWYRQDPGQGLRLIYYSQIVNDFQKGDIAEGYSVSREKKESFPLTVTSAQKNPTAFYLCATFIGEMNYGYTFGSGTRLTVV.

This clone was recorded a few times. This rearrangement joins TRBV5-1 to TRBJ2-1; possible D gene TRBD2, 5 bases. The ends were cut back, 4 bases at V and 0 bases at J, with 17 bases in the middle. The germline CDR1 and CDR2 sequences are SGHRS and YFSETQ. The CDR3 extends over 17 amino acids. The CDR3 DNA is TGCGCCAGCAGCCGACTGAATCCTACTAGCTCCTACAATGAGCAGTTCTTC. This gives the protein CASSRLNPTSSYNEQFF.

The rearrangement joins TRBV29-1 to TRBJ1-1; a possible D gene is TRBD1 (5 bases). Germline CDR1 reads SQVTM; CDR2 reads ANQGSEA. This CDR3 region has 13 residues. Trimming stripped 3 bases from V and 0 bases from J, with 8 bases between. The CDR3 DNA reads as TGCAGCGTTGAGGACACGCTGAACACTGAAGCTTTCTTT. Translated: CSVEDTLNTEAFF.